This T cell receptor (beta chain) was observed in a study of cytomegalovirus exposure and HLA in healthy donors. Overall study results and limits: Reportedly, TCR beta sequences accurately predicted HLA-A and HLA-B alleles in most subjects.

The study ran its PCR with 60 Vbeta and 13 Jbeta primers. Data came from immunoSEQ multiplex PCR; TCRdb stores just in-frame clones and leaves some out. Of 100,000 to 150,000 clones in the sample, around 80% were seen once. CDR1 and CDR2 (germline): LNHDA, SQIVND (reference sequence). This CDR3 is 17 amino acids long. After removal of 4 bases from V and 4 bases from J, the junction contained 12 bases not matched to a gene. This clone was seen a few times. Its target is unknown. The receptor was derived from a man aged 25 to 40 in good health and CMV-seropositive. Sequenced: PBMCs. V is TRBV19 and J is TRBJ1-2, with 10 bases identical to TRBD1. The CDR3 loop reads CASSRALGQGVTYGYTF. The CDR3 nucleotides read TGTGCCAGTAGTAGGGCCCTCGGACAGGGGGTAACCTATGGCTACACCTTC. Combining the CDR3 with reference TRBV19 and TRBJ1-2 gives the whole variable domain DGGITQSPKYLFRKEGQNVTLSCEQNLNHDAMYWYRQDPGQGLRLIYYSQIVNDFQKGDIAEGYSVSREKKESFPLTVTSAQKNPTAFYLCASSRALGQGVTYGYTFGSGTRLTVV.